This T cell receptor beta chain originates from a study of blood T cell repertoires in COVID-19. Germline loops: CDR1 GTSNPN, CDR2 SVGIG (reference sequence). This CDR3 region has 11 residues. The trim removed 8 bases at V and 4 bases at J, leaving 3 bases unmatched. Here immunoSEQ multiplex PCR was the method, and the copy in TCRdb shows in-frame clones only, minus some. Of a few hundred thousand clones in the sample, roughly 90% are singletons; the top ten hold nearly 6.5%. The sequence derives from a man between 18 and 29 years old who had recovered from COVID-19. The V gene is TRBV30, the J gene TRBJ2-3; 7 nucleotides match TRBD2. Sequencing was performed on peripheral blood. For the CDR3, the DNA is TGTGCCGGGGGGGTACCAGATACGCAGTATTTT. Protein sequence: CAGGVPDTQYF.